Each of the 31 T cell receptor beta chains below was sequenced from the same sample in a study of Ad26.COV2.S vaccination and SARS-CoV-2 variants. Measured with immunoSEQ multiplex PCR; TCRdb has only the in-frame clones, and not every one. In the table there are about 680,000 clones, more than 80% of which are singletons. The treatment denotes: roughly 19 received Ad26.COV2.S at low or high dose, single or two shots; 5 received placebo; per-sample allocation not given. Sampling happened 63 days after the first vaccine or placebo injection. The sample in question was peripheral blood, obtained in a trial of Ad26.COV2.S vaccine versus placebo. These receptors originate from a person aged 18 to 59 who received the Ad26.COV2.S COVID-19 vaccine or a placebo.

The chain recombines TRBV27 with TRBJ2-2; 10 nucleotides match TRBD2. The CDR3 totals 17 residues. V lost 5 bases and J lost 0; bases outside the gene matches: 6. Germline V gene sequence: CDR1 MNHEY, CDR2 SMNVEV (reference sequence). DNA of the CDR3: TGTGCCAGCAGTCGGATGAGCGGGAGGGCGAACACCGGGGAGCTGTTTTTT. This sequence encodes CASSRMSGRANTGELFF.

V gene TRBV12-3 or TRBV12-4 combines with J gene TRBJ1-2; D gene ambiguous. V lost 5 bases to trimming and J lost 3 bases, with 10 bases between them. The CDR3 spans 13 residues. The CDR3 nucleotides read TGTGCCAGCAGTCGAACCCCTGACTATGGCTACACCTTC. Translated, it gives CASSRTPDYGYTF.

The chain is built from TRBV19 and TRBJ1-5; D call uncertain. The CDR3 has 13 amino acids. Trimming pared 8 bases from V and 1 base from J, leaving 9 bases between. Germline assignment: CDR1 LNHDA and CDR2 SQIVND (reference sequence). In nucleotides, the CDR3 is TGTGCCAGTTCCGGGCCAAGCAATCAGCCCCAGCATTTT. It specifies CASSGPSNQPQHF.

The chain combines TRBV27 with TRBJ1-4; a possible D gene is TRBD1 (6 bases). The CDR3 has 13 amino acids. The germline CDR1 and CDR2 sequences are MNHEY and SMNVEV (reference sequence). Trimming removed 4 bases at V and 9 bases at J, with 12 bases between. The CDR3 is CASSSTGPKKLFF. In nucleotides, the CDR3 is TGTGCCAGCAGTTCGACAGGTCCTAAAAAACTGTTTTTT.

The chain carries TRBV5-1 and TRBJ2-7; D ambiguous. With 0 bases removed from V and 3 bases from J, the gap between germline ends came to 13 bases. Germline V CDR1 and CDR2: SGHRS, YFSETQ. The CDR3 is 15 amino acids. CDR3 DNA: TGCGCCAGCAGCTTGGGGCCAGGACCCTTCTACGAGCAGTACTTC. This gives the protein CASSLGPGPFYEQYF.

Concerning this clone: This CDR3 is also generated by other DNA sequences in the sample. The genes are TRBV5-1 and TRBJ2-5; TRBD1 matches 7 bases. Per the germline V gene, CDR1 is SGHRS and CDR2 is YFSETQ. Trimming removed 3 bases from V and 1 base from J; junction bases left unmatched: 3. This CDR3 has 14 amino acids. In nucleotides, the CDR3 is TGCGCCAGCAGCTCACAGGGGTCCCAAGAGACCCAGTACTTC. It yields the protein CASSSQGSQETQYF.

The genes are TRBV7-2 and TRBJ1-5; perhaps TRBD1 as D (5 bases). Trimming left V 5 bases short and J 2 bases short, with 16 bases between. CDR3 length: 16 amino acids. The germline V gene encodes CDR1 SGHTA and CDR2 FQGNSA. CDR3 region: CASSPRYGGGNQPQHF. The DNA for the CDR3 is TGTGCCAGCAGCCCGCGTTACGGGGGTGGCAATCAGCCCCAGCATTTT.

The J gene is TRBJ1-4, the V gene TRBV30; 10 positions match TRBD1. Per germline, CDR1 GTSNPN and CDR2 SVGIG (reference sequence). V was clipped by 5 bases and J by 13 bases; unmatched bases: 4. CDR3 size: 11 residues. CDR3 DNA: TGTGCCTGGGGGACAGGGGATCCACTGTTTTTT. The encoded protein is CAWGTGDPLFF.

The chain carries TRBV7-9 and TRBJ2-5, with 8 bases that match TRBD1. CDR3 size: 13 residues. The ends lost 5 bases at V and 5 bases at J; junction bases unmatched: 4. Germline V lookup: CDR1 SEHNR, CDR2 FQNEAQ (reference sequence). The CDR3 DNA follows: TGTGCCAGCAGCCGGAGACAGGGGGAGACCCAGTACTTC. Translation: CASSRRQGETQYF.

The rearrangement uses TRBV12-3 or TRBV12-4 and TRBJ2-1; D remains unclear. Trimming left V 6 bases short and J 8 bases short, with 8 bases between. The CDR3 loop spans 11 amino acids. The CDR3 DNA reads TGTGCCAGCAGCATTAGCCATGAGCAGTTCTTC. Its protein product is CASSISHEQFF.

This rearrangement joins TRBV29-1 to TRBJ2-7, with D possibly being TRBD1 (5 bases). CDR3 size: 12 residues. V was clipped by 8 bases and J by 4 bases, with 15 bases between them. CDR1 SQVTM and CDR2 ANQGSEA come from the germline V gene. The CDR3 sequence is CSFQTDLYEQYF. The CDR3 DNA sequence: TGCAGCTTCCAGACAGATTTATACGAGCAGTACTTC.

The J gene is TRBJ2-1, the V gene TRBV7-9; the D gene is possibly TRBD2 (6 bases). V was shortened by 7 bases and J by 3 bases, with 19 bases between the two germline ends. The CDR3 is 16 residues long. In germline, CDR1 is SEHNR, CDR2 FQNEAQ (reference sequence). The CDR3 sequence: CASTKGVLAYYNEQFF. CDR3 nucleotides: TGTGCCAGCACCAAAGGGGTCCTAGCGTACTACAATGAGCAGTTCTTC.

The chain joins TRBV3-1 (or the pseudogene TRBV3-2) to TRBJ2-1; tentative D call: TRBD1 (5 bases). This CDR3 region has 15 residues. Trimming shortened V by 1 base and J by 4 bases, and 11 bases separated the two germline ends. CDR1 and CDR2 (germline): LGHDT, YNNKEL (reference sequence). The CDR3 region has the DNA TGTGCCAGCAGCCAAGGGACAACGCCATACAATGAGCAGTTCTTC. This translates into CASSQGTTPYNEQFF.

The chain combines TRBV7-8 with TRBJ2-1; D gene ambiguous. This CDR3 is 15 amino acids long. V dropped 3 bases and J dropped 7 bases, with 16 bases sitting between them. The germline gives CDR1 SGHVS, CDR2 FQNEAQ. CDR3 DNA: TGTGCCAGCAGCTTGGGCCATAAAATCGCGAATGAGCAGTTCTTC. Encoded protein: CASSLGHKIANEQFF.

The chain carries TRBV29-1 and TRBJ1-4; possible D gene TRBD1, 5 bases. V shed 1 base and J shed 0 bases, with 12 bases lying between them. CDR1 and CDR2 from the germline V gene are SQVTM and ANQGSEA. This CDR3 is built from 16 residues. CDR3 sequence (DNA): TGCAGCGTTGAAGCCACAGGAGGGTCAACTAATGAAAAACTGTTTTTT. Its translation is CSVEATGGSTNEKLFF.

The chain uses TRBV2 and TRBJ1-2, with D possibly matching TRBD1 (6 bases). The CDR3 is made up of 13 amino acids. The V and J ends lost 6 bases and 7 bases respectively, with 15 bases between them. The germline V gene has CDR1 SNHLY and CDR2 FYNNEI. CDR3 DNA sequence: TGTGCCAGCAGATCGGACAGCATGTTTGGCTACACCTTC. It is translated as CASRSDSMFGYTF.

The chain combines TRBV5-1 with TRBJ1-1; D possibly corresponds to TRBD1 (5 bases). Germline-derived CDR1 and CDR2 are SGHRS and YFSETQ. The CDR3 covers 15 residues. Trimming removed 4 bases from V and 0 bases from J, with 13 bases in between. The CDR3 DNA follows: TGCGCCAGCAGCCTTACGACAGTAATGAACACTGAAGCTTTCTTT. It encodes CASSLTTVMNTEAFF.

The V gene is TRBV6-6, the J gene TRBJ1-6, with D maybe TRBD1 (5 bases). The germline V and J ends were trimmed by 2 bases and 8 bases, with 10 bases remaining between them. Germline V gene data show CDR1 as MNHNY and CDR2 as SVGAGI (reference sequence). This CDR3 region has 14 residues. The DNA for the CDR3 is TGTGCCAGCAGTTACGCCAGGGTAGATTCACCCCTCCACTTT. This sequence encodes CASSYARVDSPLHF.

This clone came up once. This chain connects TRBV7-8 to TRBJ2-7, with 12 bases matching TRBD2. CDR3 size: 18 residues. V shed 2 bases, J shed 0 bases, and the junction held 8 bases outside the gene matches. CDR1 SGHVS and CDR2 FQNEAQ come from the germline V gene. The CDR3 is CASSLIGLAGGPSYEQYF. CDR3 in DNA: TGTGCCAGCAGCTTAATCGGTCTAGCGGGAGGGCCCTCCTACGAGCAGTACTTC.

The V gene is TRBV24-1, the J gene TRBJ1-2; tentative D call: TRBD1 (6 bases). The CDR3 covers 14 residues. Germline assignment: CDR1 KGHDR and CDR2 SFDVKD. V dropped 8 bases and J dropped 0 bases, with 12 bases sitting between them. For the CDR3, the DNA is TGTGCCACCACTGTAGGGGGGGCTAACTATGGCTACACCTTC. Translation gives CATTVGGANYGYTF.

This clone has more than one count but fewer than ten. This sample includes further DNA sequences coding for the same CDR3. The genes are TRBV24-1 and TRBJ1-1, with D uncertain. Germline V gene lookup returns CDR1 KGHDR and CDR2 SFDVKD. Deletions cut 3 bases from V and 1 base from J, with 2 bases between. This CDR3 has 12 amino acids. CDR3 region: CATSDPNTEAFF. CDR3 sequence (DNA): TGTGCCACCAGTGATCCGAACACTGAAGCTTTCTTT.

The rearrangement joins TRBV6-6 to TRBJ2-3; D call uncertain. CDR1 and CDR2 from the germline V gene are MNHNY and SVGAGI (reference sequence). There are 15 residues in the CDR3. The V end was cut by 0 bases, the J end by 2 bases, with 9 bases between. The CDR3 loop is CASSYSTGNTDTQYF. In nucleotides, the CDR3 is TGTGCCAGCAGTTACTCGACGGGTAACACAGATACGCAGTATTTT.

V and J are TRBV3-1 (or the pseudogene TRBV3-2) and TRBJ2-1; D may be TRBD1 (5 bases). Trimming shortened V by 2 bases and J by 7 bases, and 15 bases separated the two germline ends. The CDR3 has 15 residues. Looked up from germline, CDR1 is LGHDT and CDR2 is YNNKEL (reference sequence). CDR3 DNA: TGTGCCAGCAGCCAAATGGGGCAATTAACAAATGAGCAGTTCTTC. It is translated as CASSQMGQLTNEQFF.

The CDR3 sequence: CASNRLLAGGRNEQFF. The CDR3 DNA reads as TGTGCCAGCAATCGCCTTCTCGCGGGAGGGAGGAATGAGCAGTTCTTC. The rearrangement links TRBV27 to TRBJ2-1, with 9 bases matching TRBD2. CDR3 length: 16 amino acids. Germline assignment: CDR1 MNHEY and CDR2 SMNVEV (reference sequence). The V segment lost 7 bases and the J segment 7 bases; nucleotides outside the gene matches: 14.

The CDR3 protein is CASSLGAGAEAFF. The CDR3 DNA sequence: TGTGCCAGCAGCTTGGGGGCGGGTGCTGAAGCTTTCTTT. This rearrangement joins TRBV5-6 to TRBJ1-1; unclear D gene. Germline loops: CDR1 SGHDT, CDR2 YYEEEE. The CDR3 length is 13 residues. Trimming cost V 0 bases and J 6 bases, with 9 bases left between them. The full variable domain, its missing parts supplied by reference TRBV5-6 and TRBJ1-1, is DAGVTQSPTHLIKTRGQQVTLRCSPKSGHDTVSWYQQALGQGPQFIFQYYEEEERQRGNFPDRFSGHQFPNYSSELNVNALLLGDSALYLCASSLGAGAEAFFGQGTRLTVV.

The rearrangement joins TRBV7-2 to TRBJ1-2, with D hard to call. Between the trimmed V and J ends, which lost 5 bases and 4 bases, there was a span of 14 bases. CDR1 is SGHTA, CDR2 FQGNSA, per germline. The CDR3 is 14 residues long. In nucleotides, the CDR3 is TGTGCCAGCAGCCCTTGGGAGGCGAGCTATGGCTACACCTTC. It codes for CASSPWEASYGYTF.

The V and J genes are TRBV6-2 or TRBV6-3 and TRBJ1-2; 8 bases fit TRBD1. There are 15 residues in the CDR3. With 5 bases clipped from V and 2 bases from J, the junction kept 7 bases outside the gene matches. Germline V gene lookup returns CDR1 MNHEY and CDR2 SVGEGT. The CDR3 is CASSRDRNPNYGYTF. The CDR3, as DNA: TGTGCCAGCAGTCGGGACAGGAACCCGAACTATGGCTACACCTTC.

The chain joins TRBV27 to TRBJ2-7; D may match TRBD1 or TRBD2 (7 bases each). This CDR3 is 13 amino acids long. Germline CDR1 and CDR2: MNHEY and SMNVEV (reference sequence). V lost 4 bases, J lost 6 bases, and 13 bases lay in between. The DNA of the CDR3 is TGTGCCAGCAGTTGGGCCAGGGGGGGCGAGCAGTACTTC. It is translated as CASSWARGGEQYF.

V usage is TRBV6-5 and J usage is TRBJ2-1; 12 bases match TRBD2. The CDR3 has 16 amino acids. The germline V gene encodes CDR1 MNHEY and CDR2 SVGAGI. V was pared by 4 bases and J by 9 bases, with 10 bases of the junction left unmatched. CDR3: CASSLELAGGRGEQFF. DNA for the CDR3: TGTGCCAGCAGTTTAGAACTAGCGGGAGGCCGGGGTGAGCAGTTCTTC.

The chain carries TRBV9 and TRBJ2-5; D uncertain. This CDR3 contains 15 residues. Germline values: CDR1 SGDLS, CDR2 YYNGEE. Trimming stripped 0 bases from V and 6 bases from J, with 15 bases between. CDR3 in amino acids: CASSVGGPRGQTQYF. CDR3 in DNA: TGTGCCAGCAGCGTAGGTGGCCCCCGCGGCCAGACCCAGTACTTC.

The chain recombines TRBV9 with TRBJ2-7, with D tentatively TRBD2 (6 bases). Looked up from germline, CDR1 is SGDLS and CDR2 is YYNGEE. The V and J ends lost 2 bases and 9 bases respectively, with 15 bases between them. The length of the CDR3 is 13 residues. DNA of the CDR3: TGTGCCAGCAGCGTCAACGGGGCCGGGGGGCAGTACTTC. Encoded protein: CASSVNGAGGQYF.